The 21 T cell receptor beta chains listed next were all sequenced from one sample in a study of T-cell reconstitution after alpha-beta-depleted transplantation in children. It was with unique molecular identifiers that the TCRbeta library was prepared. MiXCR, applied by TCRdb to the PCR reads, yields one record per CDR3 protein. The repertoire holds 350,000 to 500,000 distinct CDR3 sequences, roughly 44% seen once, with approximately 30% in the top ten. This sample comprised PBMCs, obtained before TCRalphabeta/CD19-depleted stem cell transplant. The receptors originated from a girl aged 2-10 years with aplastic anemia, due to receive a stem cell transplant.

This chain uses TRBV5-1 with TRBJ2-2; D might be TRBD1 (6 bases). Trimming pared 4 bases from V and 1 base from J, leaving 11 bases between. The CDR3 loop spans 15 amino acids. Looked up from germline, CDR1 is SGHRS and CDR2 is YFSETQ. The CDR3 is CASSQGHGNTGELFF. CDR3 DNA sequence: TGCGCCAGCAGCCAGGGACACGGGAACACCGGGGAGCTGTTTTTT.

This clonotype was recorded at least ten times. The chain couples TRBV6-5 to TRBJ2-7, with 9 bases aligning to TRBD1. The CDR3 contains 16 residues. The germline gives CDR1 MNHEY, CDR2 SVGAGI. The junction had 14 bases not matched to a gene; V was cut back by 8 bases and J by 3 bases. The CDR3 loop reads CASRGTGRLPRYEQYF. CDR3 nucleotides: TGTGCCAGCCGCGGGACAGGGAGACTCCCCCGCTACGAGCAGTACTTC.

The CDR3 DNA follows: TGCAGTGCTTCCTGGGGGGGACAGGGGAAGAGAGACGAGCAGTACTTC. Its translation is CSASWGGQGKRDEQYF. The chain recombines TRBV20-1 with TRBJ2-7; 10 bases map to TRBD1. Germline CDR1 reads DFQATT; CDR2 reads SNEGSKA (reference sequence). The length of the CDR3 is 16 residues. With V trimmed by 5 bases and J by 5 bases, 15 bases remained unmatched.

This clonotype was recorded a few times. J is TRBJ2-3 and V is TRBV20-1; unclear D gene. There are 14 residues in the CDR3. From germline, CDR1 is DFQATT and CDR2 SNEGSKA (reference sequence). The V and J ends lost 2 bases and 6 bases respectively, with 15 bases between them. CDR3 DNA: TGCAGTGCTAGACCAGCTCGGGCCGGGGATACGCAGTATTTT. Translation gives CSARPARAGDTQYF.

J is TRBJ2-5 and V is TRBV29-1; D gene ambiguous. The CDR3 runs to 12 residues. The germline CDR1 and CDR2 sequences are SQVTM and ANQGSEA. Trimming removed 2 bases from V and 2 bases from J, with 6 bases in between. The CDR3 nucleotides read TGCAGCGTTGAATACTTACAAGAGACCCAGTACTTC. Its translation: CSVEYLQETQYF.

The chain couples TRBV6-6 to TRBJ2-1; D not resolved. Per the germline V gene, CDR1 is MNHNY and CDR2 is SVGAGI (reference sequence). Trimming cost V 0 bases and J 7 bases, with 7 bases left between them. The length of the CDR3 is 13 residues. CDR3 nucleotides: TGTGCCAGCAGTTACTCGGACCGGAATGAGCAGTTCTTC. Translating gives CASSYSDRNEQFF.

Only a few counts were recorded for this clonotype. The chain recombines TRBV30 with TRBJ1-5; D is unresolved. The CDR3 consists of 12 residues. Per the germline V gene, CDR1 is GTSNPN and CDR2 is SVGIG (reference sequence). V gave up 0 bases and J gave up 6 bases, with 6 bases separating them. CDR3 coding DNA: TGTGCCTGGAGTGTACGGGGTCAGCCCCAGCATTTT. This gives the protein CAWSVRGQPQHF.

This clonotype was counted between two and nine times. The chain employs TRBV20-1 and TRBJ1-1, with no clear D. Germline V gives CDR1 DFQATT, CDR2 SNEGSKA (reference sequence). Trimming removed 4 bases from V and 6 bases from J, with 12 bases in between. The CDR3 runs 12 residues. This chain's CDR3 is CSAKARYAEAFF. The CDR3 DNA sequence: TGCAGTGCTAAGGCGCGGTACGCTGAAGCTTTCTTT.

At least ten counts were recorded for this clonotype. The genes are TRBV5-1 and TRBJ2-1, with TRBD2 matching over 9 bases. Trimming removed 4 bases from V and 6 bases from J; junction bases left unmatched: 11. CDR3 size: 16 residues. The germline V gene encodes CDR1 SGHRS and CDR2 YFSETQ. In DNA, the CDR3 is TGCGCCAGCAGCCCTGGGACTAGCCTCGCTCCCAATGAGCAGTTCTTC. This translates into CASSPGTSLAPNEQFF.

The chain recombines TRBV6-2 or TRBV6-3 with TRBJ2-3; no firm D call. V lost 1 base and J lost 2, with 19 bases in between. Looked up from germline, CDR1 is MNHEY and CDR2 is SVGEGT. The CDR3 loop spans 18 amino acids. The CDR3 reads CASSYWKDAPINTDTQYF. As DNA, the CDR3 is TGTGCCAGCAGTTACTGGAAAGACGCTCCTATTAACACAGATACGCAGTATTTT.

The chain carries TRBV27 and TRBJ1-2; 7 nucleotides match TRBD1. The CDR3 is 15 residues long. The germline V gene encodes CDR1 MNHEY and CDR2 SMNVEV (reference sequence). J was trimmed by 3 bases and V by 5 bases; bases with no gene match: 9. The CDR3 region is CASSKYRGADYGYTF. CDR3 DNA sequence: TGTGCCAGCAGTAAATACAGGGGAGCCGACTATGGCTACACCTTC.

This chain joins TRBV11-2 and TRBJ1-1; D unresolved. Germline CDR1 SGHAT, CDR2 FQNNGV. The CDR3 runs 14 residues. Trimming removed 1 base at V and 6 bases at J, with 12 bases between. The CDR3 nucleotides read TGTGCCAGCAGCTTAGGGGTAGGGTTCTCTGAAGCTTTCTTT. Translation: CASSLGVGFSEAFF. Drawing the rest from reference TRBV11-2 and TRBJ1-1, the complete variable domain is EAGVAQSPRYKIIEKRQSVAFWCNPISGHATLYWYQQILGQGPKLLIQFQNNGVVDDSQLPKDRFSAERLKGVDSTLKIQPAKLEDSAVYLCASSLGVGFSEAFFGQGTRLTVV.

This clonotype was observed a few times. The rearrangement uses TRBV7-9 and TRBJ2-7; D gene unclear. The CDR3 is 14 amino acids. V was cut by 5 bases and J by 4 bases, with 15 bases left in between. CDR1 SEHNR and CDR2 FQNEAQ come from the germline V gene (reference sequence). In nucleotides, the CDR3 is TGTGCCAGCAGCGCCTACGACCGACCGTACGAGCAGTACTTC. The encoded protein is CASSAYDRPYEQYF.

J is TRBJ2-2 and V is TRBV19; D unclear. V lost 8 bases and J 2 bases, leaving 9 bases between the germline ends. This CDR3 is built from 13 residues. CDR1 LNHDA and CDR2 SQIVND come from the germline V gene (reference sequence). The CDR3 is CASYGINTGELFF. The CDR3 DNA follows: TGTGCCAGTTATGGGATTAACACCGGGGAGCTGTTTTTT.

This clonotype showed up many times. The rearrangement links TRBV7-9 to TRBJ2-7; D unresolved. The CDR3 sequence is 13 residues long. Per germline, CDR1 SEHNR and CDR2 FQNEAQ (reference sequence). Trimming stripped 6 bases from V and 6 bases from J, with 15 bases between. DNA of the CDR3: TGTGCCAGCAGTCGTCCTTCCATGGCCGAGCAGTACTTC. This codes for CASSRPSMAEQYF.

This chain connects TRBV3-1 to TRBJ2-7; 10 positions agree with TRBD2. Germline assignment: CDR1 LGHDT and CDR2 YNNKEL (reference sequence). The CDR3 has 15 amino acids. J gave up 6 bases and V 1 base, and 6 bases lay outside the gene matches. CDR3 in DNA: TGTGCCAGCAGCCAAGTTCTAGCGGGAGTTGGCGAGCAGTACTTC. This translates into CASSQVLAGVGEQYF.

The chain employs TRBV12-3 or TRBV12-4 and TRBJ2-7, with 12 bases identical to TRBD2. This CDR3 region has 18 residues. After removal of 5 bases from V and 0 bases from J, the junction contained 11 bases not matched to a gene. The CDR3 protein is CASSLRTSGNSDSYEQYF. CDR3 nucleotides: TGTGCCAGCAGTCTCCGGACTAGCGGGAATTCAGACTCCTACGAGCAGTACTTC.

This clonotype has just a few counts. The genes are TRBV5-1 and TRBJ1-2; D remains unclear. The V end was cut by 0 bases, the J end by 5 bases, with 14 bases between. The CDR3 totals 15 residues. CDR1 SGHRS and CDR2 YFSETQ come from the germline V gene. DNA of the CDR3: TGCGCCAGCAGCTTGGAGGCGGGCCCAACGTATGGCTACACCTTC. It specifies CASSLEAGPTYGYTF. The full variable domain, with the rest looked up from reference TRBV5-1 and TRBJ1-2, is KAGVTQTPRYLIKTRGQQVTLSCSPISGHRSVSWYQQTPGQGLQFLFEYFSETQRNKGNFPGRFSGRQFSNSRSEMNVSTLELGDSALYLCASSLEAGPTYGYTFGSGTRLTVV.

This clonotype was counted at least ten times. V is TRBV7-9 and J is TRBJ1-4, with TRBD1 identical over 8 bases. V lost 5 bases and J lost 7; bases outside the gene matches: 6. The CDR3 is 14 amino acids. Germline CDR1 SEHNR, CDR2 FQNEAQ (reference sequence). The CDR3 protein is CASSHPGGGEKLFF. In DNA, the CDR3 is TGTGCCAGCAGCCATCCAGGGGGCGGTGAAAAACTGTTTTTT.

This chain links TRBV27 with TRBJ2-7; 9 bases line up with TRBD1. The trim removed 4 bases at V and 5 bases at J, leaving 6 bases unmatched. The CDR3 has 14 residues. Germline V lookup: CDR1 MNHEY, CDR2 SMNVEV (reference sequence). The DNA of the CDR3 is TGTGCCAGCAGTTCCGGGACAGGGTGGAACGAGCAGTACTTC. Residues: CASSSGTGWNEQYF.

This clonotype was picked up many times. J is TRBJ1-2 and V is TRBV7-2, with 7 bases that match TRBD1. The V segment lost 5 bases and the J segment 4 bases; nucleotides outside the gene matches: 7. Germline V gene sequence: CDR1 SGHTA, CDR2 FQGNSA. The CDR3 runs 14 residues. In nucleotides, the CDR3 is TGTGCCAGCAGCATTAGACAGGGCTTCTATGGCTACACCTTC. Encoded protein: CASSIRQGFYGYTF.